Detailed here is one TCR beta chain. Compared with germline, one end of the junction differs, possibly owing to a read error. TCRdb's copy holds only in-frame clones and misses some; the assay was immunoSEQ multiplex PCR. The table includes roughly 26,000 clones, around 83% detected once. The CDR3 runs 16 residues. These data come from a study of siplizumab effects on memory and regulatory T cells. The J gene is TRBJ1-2, the V gene TRBV23-1; D ambiguous. TRBV23-1 is an open reading frame whose function is uncertain. Sequencing was done on a sample of memory CD4+ T cells sorted from blood. The origin of this receptor is a human donor in good health. The CDR3 here is CASSVASRRKTYGHTF. CDR3 in DNA: TGCGCCAGCAGTGTTGCTTCACGCAGAAAGACCTATGGCCACACCTTC.